Each of the 20 T cell receptor beta chains below was sequenced from the same sample in a study of tumor and adjacent non-tumor tissue in lung cancer. The library came from three nested PCR rounds adapted from ARM-PCR protocols. TCRdb re-derived calls from the multiplex PCR reads in MiXCR, one entry per CDR3 protein. The table has 60,000 to 85,000 distinct CDR3 sequences, around 86% seen once. This sample's RNA came from whole unsorted tissue. Sequences were obtained from lung tumor tissue. The receptors stem from a woman in her 50s with non-small cell lung cancer.

The gene calls are TRBV6-5 and TRBJ2-2, with D perhaps TRBD1 (5 bases). Looked up from germline, CDR1 is MNHEY and CDR2 is SVGAGI. The CDR3 has 16 amino acids. Trimming took off 6 bases at V and 5 bases at J, with 19 bases between the two ends. The CDR3 spells CASSLRQFVKTGELFF. Here the CDR3 DNA reads TGTGCCAGCAGCCTCCGACAGTTCGTGAAGACCGGGGAGCTGTTTTTT.

Points on this clonotype: One junction end disagrees with the germline gene, perhaps due to a read error. V and J are TRBV4-2 and TRBJ1-2; no reliable D call. The CDR3 has 15 residues. Germline lookup yields CDR1 LGHNA and CDR2 YNFKEQ. The chain's CDR3 is CASSQGRAVSDGYTF. Here the CDR3 DNA reads TGTGCCAGCAGCCAGGGGAGAGCCGTCAGCGATGGTTACACCTTC.

Comments on this clonotype: At one end the junction does not follow the germline gene, possibly because of a read error. J is TRBJ2-7 and V is TRBV6-2 or TRBV6-3; 7 nucleotides agree with TRBD1. The CDR3 is made up of 16 amino acids. The germline CDR1 and CDR2 sequences are MNHEY and SVGEGT. CDR3 sequence: CASSYPMTGLGYKQYF. CDR3 sequence (DNA): TGTGCCAGCAGTTACCCGATGACAGGGCTCGGCTACAAGCAGTACTTC.

The sample holds one count of this clonotype. The chain is built from TRBV7-8 and TRBJ1-3; D is perhaps TRBD1 (6 bases). Per germline, CDR1 SGHVS and CDR2 FQNEAQ. This CDR3 has 14 residues. Trimming shortened V by 8 bases and J by 4 bases, and 15 bases separated the two germline ends. CDR3 DNA: TGTGCCAGCCGCGGGGGCTACCAGGGAAACACCATATATTTT. Protein: CASRGGYQGNTIYF.

This sequence joins TRBV20-1 and TRBJ2-3; D gene uncertain. The J call may be mistaken, given a closer DNA end match to TRBJ1-5. The CDR3 sequence is 17 residues long. The germline CDR1 and CDR2 sequences are DFQATT and SNEGSKA (reference sequence). CDR3 residues: CSARGRSSGVSTNTQHF. CDR3 sequence (DNA): TGCAGTGCTAGAGGCCGGTCTAGCGGGGTTAGCACAAATACGCAGCATTTT.

A word on this clonotype: At one end, the junction sequence differs from germline, possibly due to a read error. The chain has TRBV20-1 and TRBJ2-1; unclear D gene. Germline V gene sequence: CDR1 DFQATT, CDR2 SNEGSKA (reference sequence). The CDR3 is 17 residues long. The CDR3 here is CSARATTAYSSYNEQFF. CDR3 sequence (DNA): TGCAGTGCTAGAGCCACTACAGCGTATAGCTCCTACAATGAGCAGTTCTTT.

The chain recombines TRBV6-5 with TRBJ2-7; 12 bases are shared with TRBD2. The CDR3 totals 14 residues. V lost 6 bases and J lost 3; bases outside the gene matches: 3. Germline CDR1 MNHEY, CDR2 SVGAGI. Here the CDR3 DNA reads TGTGCCAGCAGGCCGACTAGCGGGAGCTACGAGCAGTACTTC. Its translation is CASRPTSGSYEQYF.

This clonotype was seen at least ten times. CDR3 residues: CASSLSTGQGAGNEQFF. CDR3 DNA: TGCGCCAGCAGCTTGAGCACGGGACAGGGGGCGGGAAATGAGCAGTTCTTC. V usage is TRBV5-1 and J usage is TRBJ2-1, with 12 nucleotides matching TRBD1. The germline V gene has CDR1 SGHRS and CDR2 YFSETQ. Trimming took 1 base from V and 7 from J; bases not matched to a gene: 9. The CDR3 covers 17 residues.

Many counts were recorded for this clonotype. The rearrangement uses TRBV9 and TRBJ2-7; D may be TRBD1 or TRBD2 (5 bases each). The germline V gene encodes CDR1 SGDLS and CDR2 YYNGEE. V was cut by 6 bases and J by 5 bases, with 15 bases left in between. This CDR3 contains 13 residues. The CDR3 nucleotides read TGTGCCAGCAACCGGGACGGACGCCACGAGCAGTACTTC. Protein: CASNRDGRHEQYF.

A remark on this clonotype: With a much larger clone just one base away, this may be a read error. This chain uses TRBV6-2 or TRBV6-3 with TRBJ1-1; tentative D call: TRBD1 (6 bases). Looked up from germline, CDR1 is MNHEY and CDR2 is SVGEGT. The CDR3 has 13 amino acids. CDR3 nucleotide sequence: TGTGTCAGCAGTTACTACGACACAGGGGAAGCTTTCTTT. It codes for CVSSYYDTGEAFF.

The chain is built from TRBV29-1 and TRBJ1-4; D uncertain. The CDR3 extends over 14 amino acids. Germline V lookup: CDR1 SQVTM, CDR2 ANQGSEA. V lost 0 bases and J lost 5, with 10 bases in between. The CDR3 loop reads CSVEERQTNEKLFF. The CDR3 bases are TGCAGCGTTGAAGAGCGGCAGACGAATGAAAAACTGTTTTTT.

For this clonotype: The junction does not match germline at one end; this may be a read error. This chain connects TRBV6-6 to TRBJ1-1; 7 bases align to TRBD1. Per germline, CDR1 MNHNY and CDR2 SVGAGI (reference sequence). The CDR3 runs 14 residues. CDR3 sequence (DNA): TGTGTCAGCAGTCCGAGGGCAGGGGGGACTGAAGCTTTCTTT. As protein: CVSSPRAGGTEAFF.

Details on this clonotype: At one boundary the junction diverges from the germline segment, which might be a read error. The CDR3 DNA sequence: TGCAGTACTAGAGCAACTAGCGGGACCTACTATGAGCAGTTCTTC. Amino acids: CSTRATSGTYYEQFF. The chain combines TRBV20-1 with TRBJ2-1; the match to TRBD2 covers 10 bases. The CDR3 consists of 15 residues. Germline V gene data show CDR1 as DFQATT and CDR2 as SNEGSKA (reference sequence).

Worth noting for this clonotype: It is likely a read error, because the conserved phenylalanine at the end of the CDR3 is missing. The V gene is TRBV5-4, the J gene TRBJ2-5, with TRBD1 matching 7 bases. Per germline, CDR1 SGHNT and CDR2 YYREEE (reference sequence). The CDR3 totals 16 residues. Losses at the gene ends were 1 base for V and 2 bases for J; bases not matched to a gene: 8. DNA for the CDR3: TGTGCCAGCAGCTTGAGTCGCAGGGGGTATCAAGAGACCCAGTACATC. Protein sequence: CASSLSRRGYQETQYI.

A note on this clonotype: Germline and junction disagree at one end, which may indicate a read error. This sequence joins TRBV12-3 or TRBV12-4 and TRBJ2-7, with a tentative D call TRBD1 (6 bases). The CDR3 runs to 16 residues. The CDR3 DNA follows: TGTGCCAGTAGTTTCGCCCAGGGGCTAAACTCCTACGAGCAGTACTTC. This translates into CASSFAQGLNSYEQYF.

As to this clonotype: The junction and the germline gene differ at one end; a read error may be behind it. This rearrangement joins TRBV20-1 to TRBJ1-6, with unresolved D. There are 15 residues in the CDR3. CDR1 and CDR2 (germline): DFQATT, SNEGSKA (reference sequence). The CDR3 region has the DNA TGCAGTGCTAGAAATCACGGGCAGGATAATTCACCCGTCCACTTT. Amino acid sequence: CSARNHGQDNSPVHF.

J is TRBJ2-7 and V is TRBV20-1, with a tentative D call TRBD1 (5 bases). Germline CDR1 is DFQATT and CDR2 is SNEGSKA (reference sequence). The CDR3 runs to 13 residues. V was pared by 6 bases and J by 5 bases, with 17 bases between. The CDR3 region is CSAHESQGNEQYF. The CDR3, as DNA: TGCAGTGCCCACGAATCCCAGGGAAACGAGCAGTACTTC.

In the case of this clonotype: The junction does not match germline at one end; this may be a read error. This chain uses TRBV6-1 with TRBJ2-3, with D possibly matching TRBD1 (6 bases). The CDR3 contains 15 residues. Germline V gene data show CDR1 as MNHNS and CDR2 as SASEGT. This CDR3 is CASRRNQDSTDTQYF. The CDR3 nucleotides read TGTGCCAGCAGAAGGAACCAGGACAGCACAGATACGCAATATTTT.

In the case of this clonotype: The junction departs from germline at one end; a sequencing error may be responsible. The J gene is TRBJ2-3, the V gene TRBV12-3 or TRBV12-4; 9 nucleotides align to TRBD2. This CDR3 contains 16 residues. The CDR3 DNA is TGTACCAGCACCCTGGCGGGAGGGAGTAGCACATATACGCAGTATTTT. Its protein product is CTSTLAGGSSTYTQYF.

The rearrangement links TRBV6-2 or TRBV6-3 to TRBJ2-4, with 7 bases lining up with TRBD2. The CDR3 is 13 residues long. CDR1 and CDR2 from the germline V gene are MNHEY and SVGEGT. J gave up 6 bases and V 10 bases, and 9 bases lay outside the gene matches. The CDR3 region is CAIRTGGRNIQYF. CDR3 coding DNA: TGTGCCATCAGGACGGGAGGCAGAAACATTCAGTACTTC.